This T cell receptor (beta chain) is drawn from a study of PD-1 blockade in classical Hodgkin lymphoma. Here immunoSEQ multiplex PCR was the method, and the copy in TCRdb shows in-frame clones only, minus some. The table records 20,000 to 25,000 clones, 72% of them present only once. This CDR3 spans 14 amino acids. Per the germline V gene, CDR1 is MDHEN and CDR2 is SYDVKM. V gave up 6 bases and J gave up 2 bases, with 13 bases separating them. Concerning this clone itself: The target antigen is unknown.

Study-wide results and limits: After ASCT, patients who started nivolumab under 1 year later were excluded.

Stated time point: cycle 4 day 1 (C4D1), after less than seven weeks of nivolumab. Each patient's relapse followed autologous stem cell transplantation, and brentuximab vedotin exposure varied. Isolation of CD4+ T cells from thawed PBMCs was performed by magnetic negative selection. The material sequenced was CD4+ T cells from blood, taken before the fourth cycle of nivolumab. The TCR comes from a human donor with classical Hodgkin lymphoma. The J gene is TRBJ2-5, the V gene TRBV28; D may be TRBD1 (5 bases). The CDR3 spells CASSFAGWQETQYF. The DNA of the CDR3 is TGTGCCAGCAGCTTCGCAGGGTGGCAAGAGACCCAGTACTTC. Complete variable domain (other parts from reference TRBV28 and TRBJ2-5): DVKVTQSSRYLVKRTGEKVFLECVQDMDHENMFWYRQDPGLGLRLIYFSYDVKMKEKGDIPEGYSVSREKKERFSLILESASTNQTSMYLCASSFAGWQETQYFGPGTRLLVL.